This T cell receptor beta chain was identified in a study of blood T cell repertoires in COVID-19. Turning to the study itself: Researchers got acute and convalescent COVID-19 samples from the United States, Italy and Spain. The cDNA or gDNA used as material had been derived from T cells, B-cell-depleted T cells, or PBMCs.

TCRdb keeps only in-frame clones here, not all; method: immunoSEQ multiplex PCR. Of about 160,000 clones listed, under 90% are singletons. This sequence was found in a woman aged 55-69 years who had recovered from COVID-19. The sequenced material came from PBMCs or T cells enriched from blood (not recorded which).

CDR3 residues: CSAFNFNEQFF. Here the CDR3 DNA reads TGCAGTGCTTTCAATTTTAATGAGCAGTTCTTC. The chain recombines TRBV20-1 with TRBJ2-1, with D hard to call. The length of the CDR3 is 11 residues. The germline gives CDR1 DFQATT, CDR2 SNEGSKA (reference sequence). V was clipped by 5 bases and J by 7 bases, with 9 bases between them.